A selection of T cell receptor beta chains follows, all from one sample in a study of blood T cell repertoires in COVID-19. Profiling relied on immunoSEQ multiplex PCR, and the TCRdb table lists in-frame clones only, not all of them. This table has about 20,000 clones, 88% appearing once. Sequenced sample: PBMCs or T cells enriched from blood (not recorded which). The receptors come from a woman aged 25 to 45 who had recovered from COVID-19. Both conserved end residues are part of each CDR3. The order of the fields is V gene, CDR3 length, CDR3 protein.

>TRBV7-2|15
CASSSGDRANQPQHF
>TRBV7-5|16
CVRSPADRPHSYEQYF
>TRBV6-5|16
CASSYSRTGWDTEAFF
>TRBV10-1|13
CASRNGGANEQFF
>TRBV21-1|13
CASSSRGLDGYTF
>TRBV30|17
CAWSLLSGTGGQETQYF
>TRBV29-1|10
CSAGEGEQYF
>TRBV12-3/TRBV12-4|11
CASRRDRELFF
>TRBV4-1|14
CASSQGAPYDEQYF
>TRBV28|15
CASSAPGRGSQPQHF
>TRBV15|16
CATSRFRGQSNYGYTF
>TRBV11-3|14
CASSSTGGETEAFF
>TRBV10-2|12
CAAQEGPDTQYF
>TRBV20-1|10
CSAPWGQAFF
>TRBV5-1|16
CASSLALTGRNEKLFF
>TRBV27|14
CASSLRGGGDEQYF
>TRBV5-4|13
CASSPTGAETQYF
>TRBV12-5|15
CASGLVTGNGQPQHF
>TRBV14|15
CASSRGTGVTYEQYF
>TRBV15|15
CATGHRGVNTGELFF
>TRBV11-2|15
CASSLGGGSYNEQFF
>TRBV3-1/TRBV3-2|13
CASSQDRLAPKYF
>TRBV27|15
CASSLSRDRLYGYTF
>TRBV5-4|13
CASTVAGEGELFF
>TRBV4-1|14
CASSQGAGAYEQYF
>TRBV6-6|15
CASSPRDRSNEKLFF
>TRBV27|12
CASSLLDGEQYF
>TRBV6-5|15
CASSSPGQGGYGYTF
>TRBV6-5|12
CASSTPGGGAFF